This TCR beta chain was retrieved from a study of blood T cell repertoires in COVID-19. Study-wide background: PBMCs, B-cell-depleted T cells, or T cells provided the cDNA or gDNA that made up the material.

Measured with immunoSEQ multiplex PCR; TCRdb has only the in-frame clones, and not every one. Here the sample spans about 37,000 clones, about nine tenths being singletons. Germline assignment: CDR1 LGHDT and CDR2 YNNKEL (reference sequence). The CDR3 totals 16 residues. Between the trimmed V and J ends, which lost 5 bases and 3 bases, there was a span of 18 bases. The V and J genes are TRBV3-1 (or the pseudogene TRBV3-2) and TRBJ2-3; the D gene is possibly TRBD1 (6 bases). The source is a human donor in a cohort sampled during active COVID-19. The sequenced sample was peripheral blood. CDR3 sequence: CASSDSGQSKTDTQYF. The CDR3 coding sequence is TGTGCCAGCAGCGATAGTGGACAGTCCAAGACAGATACGCAGTATTTT.